This TCR beta chain stems from a study of graft-versus-host responses after intestinal transplantation. Overall study: Multivisceral, liver-intestinal, or isolated intestinal transplants were performed in recipients. Each recipient received anti-thymocyte globulin induction, then tacrolimus and steroids for two to three years. Study conclusions and caveats: Across patients carrying graft-donor T cell macrochimerism, allografts held high graft-versus-host to host-versus-graft clonal ratios. GvH clones occurred in recipient marrow; some first appeared in ileum or blood.

Concerning this clone: What it recognizes is unknown.

Some clones are missing from TCRdb's copy, which holds only in-frame ones; the method was immunoSEQ multiplex PCR. The data hold about 100,000 clones, with less than 90% observed a single time. The length of the CDR3 is 17 residues. V was cut by 2 bases and J by 5 bases, with 21 bases left in between. Germline-derived CDR1 and CDR2 are SGHRS and YFSETQ. J is TRBJ2-3 and V is TRBV5-1; tentatively, D is TRBD1 (6 bases). The sequence came from a human donor who was the organ donor for an intestinal transplant. Sequencing was performed on unstimulated CD4+ T cells sorted from spleen or lymph node cells, taken before transplant. CDR3 sequence reads: CASSFGLGGRGGDTQYF. In DNA form, the CDR3 reads TGCGCCAGCAGCTTCGGATTGGGCGGCAGGGGTGGAGATACGCAGTATTTT.